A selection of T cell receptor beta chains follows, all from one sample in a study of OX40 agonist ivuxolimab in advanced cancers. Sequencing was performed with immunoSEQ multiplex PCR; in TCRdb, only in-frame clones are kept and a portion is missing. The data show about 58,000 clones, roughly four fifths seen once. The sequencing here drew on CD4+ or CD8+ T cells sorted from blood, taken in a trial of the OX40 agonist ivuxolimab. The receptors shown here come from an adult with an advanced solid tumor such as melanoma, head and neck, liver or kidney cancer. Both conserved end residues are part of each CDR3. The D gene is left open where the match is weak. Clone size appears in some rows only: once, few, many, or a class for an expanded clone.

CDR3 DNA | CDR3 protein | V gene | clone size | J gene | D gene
TGTGCCAGCAGCTTAGGAGGGCGGGCCCGCACAGATACGCAGTATTTT | CASSLGGRARTDTQYF | TRBV7-2 | NA | TRBJ2-3 | NA
TGTGCCAGTAGTCTCCTCGGTCCGGCTAGCGGGGGGACTGATACGCAGTATTTT | CASSLLGPASGGTDTQYF | TRBV19 | NA | TRBJ2-3 | TRBD2
TGCAGCGTTGATGAGGCTAGCGGGGGTCAAGATACGCAGTATTTT | CSVDEASGGQDTQYF | TRBV29-1 | NA | TRBJ2-3 | TRBD2
TGTGCCAGCAGCTTAGAGGGGCTGGCTGAAAAACTGTTTTTT | CASSLEGLAEKLFF | TRBV11-3 | NA | TRBJ1-4 | NA
TGTGCCAGTAGTTCCTCAGGGGCAGATACGCAGTATTTT | CASSSSGADTQYF | TRBV19 | NA | TRBJ2-3 | NA
TGTGCCAGTAGTATCCTAGCTGACAGGTTTAACTATGGCTACACCTTC | CASSILADRFNYGYTF | TRBV19 | NA | TRBJ1-2 | NA
TGTGCCGCCCCACCCACAGGGGGCGGAAATGAGCAGTTCTTC | CAAPPTGGGNEQFF | TRBV11-3 | NA | TRBJ2-1 | TRBD1
TGTGCCAGCAGAGCGACAGGGGCGTATGGCTACACCTTC | CASRATGAYGYTF | TRBV6-5 | NA | TRBJ1-2 | TRBD1
TGTGCCAGCAGCGAGGAAGGGTCAATCTTTTATAATTCACCCCTCCACTTT | CASSEEGSIFYNSPLHF | TRBV11-2 | NA | TRBJ1-6 | NA
TGTGCCAGTAGCCCGAGACAGGGCAGCACAGATACGCAGTATTTT | CASSPRQGSTDTQYF | TRBV19 | NA | TRBJ2-3 | TRBD1
TGTGCCAGCAGCTTGGGACTAGCGGGGACCACCGGGGAGCTGTTTTTT | CASSLGLAGTTGELFF | TRBV5-4 | NA | TRBJ2-2 | TRBD2
TGTGCCAGCAGACCCCTGAGGTGGGACAGGGGTTATGAAAAACTGTTTTTT | CASRPLRWDRGYEKLFF | TRBV28 | once | TRBJ1-4 | TRBD1
TGCGCCAGCAGCTTGGTAGAGGCAGACGGGGAGCTGTTTTTT | CASSLVEADGELFF | TRBV5-1 | NA | TRBJ2-2 | NA
TGTGCCAGCAGTGAAGCTCTCATGACAGGGGCCTCCGAGCAGTACTTC | CASSEALMTGASEQYF | TRBV6-1 | NA | TRBJ2-7 | TRBD1
TGCGCCAGCAGCCCCCTCCGGGGGAGGACCGGCACAGATACGCAGTATTTT | CASSPLRGRTGTDTQYF | TRBV5-1 | NA | TRBJ2-3 | NA
TGTGCCAGCAGCTTAGCCCCGCGGGGGTACCGAGAGACCCAGTACTTC | CASSLAPRGYRETQYF | TRBV7-8 | NA | TRBJ2-5 | TRBD2